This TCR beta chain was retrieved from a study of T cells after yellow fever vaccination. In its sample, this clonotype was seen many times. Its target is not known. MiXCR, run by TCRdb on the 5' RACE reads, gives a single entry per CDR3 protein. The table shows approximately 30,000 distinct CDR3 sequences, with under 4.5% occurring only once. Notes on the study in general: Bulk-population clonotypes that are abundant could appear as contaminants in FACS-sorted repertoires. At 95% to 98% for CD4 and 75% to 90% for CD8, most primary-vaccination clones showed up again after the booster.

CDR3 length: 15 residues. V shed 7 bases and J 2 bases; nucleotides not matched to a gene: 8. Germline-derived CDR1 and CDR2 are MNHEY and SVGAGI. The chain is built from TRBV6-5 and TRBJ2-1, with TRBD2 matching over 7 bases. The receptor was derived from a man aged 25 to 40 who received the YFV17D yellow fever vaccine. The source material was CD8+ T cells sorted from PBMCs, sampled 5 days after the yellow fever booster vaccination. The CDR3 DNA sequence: TGTGCCAGCAATACCGGGACTACCGCCTACAATGAGCAGTTCTTC. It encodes CASNTGTTAYNEQFF.